Here is one TCR beta chain with its context. The PCR had 60 Vbeta and 13 Jbeta primers. This table comes from immunoSEQ multiplex PCR, and its TCRdb copy is limited to in-frame clones, with some not included. The table has 130,000 or so clones, over 80% seen once. The CDR3 spans 15 residues. Trimming stripped 4 bases from V and 4 bases from J, with 16 bases between. Per the germline V gene, CDR1 is SGHRS and CDR2 is YFSETQ. This entry belongs to a study of cytomegalovirus exposure and HLA in healthy donors. The V gene is TRBV5-1, the J gene TRBJ2-3; D perhaps matches TRBD2 (6 bases). Sequenced material: PBMCs. The sequence was obtained from a man aged 35-49 years in good health and CMV-seronegative. The CDR3: CASSPGTPRPDTQYF. Here the CDR3 DNA reads TGCGCCAGCAGCCCCGGGACTCCCCGTCCAGATACGCAGTATTTT.